This T cell receptor beta chain appears in the sequencing data of a study of T cell changes during pregnancy in multiple sclerosis. The protocol was immunoSEQ multiplex PCR, while the TCRdb copy is restricted to in-frame clones and leaves out a portion. The data show 25,000 to 30,000 clones, 75% to 95% seen once. CDR3 size: 13 residues. The sequencing here drew on CD8+ T cells from peripheral blood mononuclear cells, taken before pregnancy. The origin of this receptor is a female donor with multiple sclerosis, enrolled in a pregnancy study. The chain carries TRBV12-2 and TRBJ2-1; the D call TRBD1 from the table was never checked on the DNA. TRBV12-2 is a pseudogene. In DNA form, the CDR3 reads TGTGCAAGTCGCTTCAGGGGTGGGAATGAGCAGTTCTTC. Translating gives CASRFRGGNEQFF.